This TCR beta chain was captured in a study of blood T cell repertoires in COVID-19. Study overall: Both acute and convalescent COVID-19 samples were obtained from the United States, Italy and Spain. T cells, B-cell-depleted T cells, or PBMCs supplied cDNA or gDNA.

As originally analysed: For nucleated cells, counts were estimated from reference gene primer amplification. Repertoires were generated with immunoSEQ multiplex PCR, while TCRdb's copy carries only in-frame clones and drops some. That table supplies the V and J calls and clone size; D and trimming were determined from the DNA. The sample lists about 82,000 clones; about 85% were seen once. Sequencing input: peripheral blood. The TCR comes from a man older than 75 with active or convalescent COVID-19.

The CDR3 DNA reads as TGTGCCAGCAGCTCCGGGGGTGTGGGTAATTCACCCCTCCACTTT. Protein product: CASSSGGVGNSPLHF. The V gene is TRBV11-2, the J gene TRBJ1-6; weak D call: TRBD1 (5 bases). The CDR3 covers 15 residues. Looked up from germline, CDR1 is SGHAT and CDR2 is FQNNGV. V lost 4 bases to trimming and J lost 6 bases, with 13 bases between them.